The present entry profiles one T cell receptor (beta chain) with its context. Antigen unknown. The source of the sample is a study of T cells in Graves' hyperthyroidism and ophthalmopathy. Study results and limitations: With a median lead of roughly 6.8 months before onset, the model predicted ophthalmopathy.

Germline CDR1 and CDR2: ENHRY and SYGVKD. The CDR3 covers 15 residues. Between the trimmed V and J ends, which lost 2 bases and 4 bases, there was a span of 11 bases. Authors of the study amplified TCR beta CDR3 regions from RNA transcripts. A first-round RT-PCR of the TCR CDR3 used the HTBI primer set. TCRdb reprocessed the multiplex PCR reads via MiXCR and lists one record per CDR3 protein. The data hold 450,000 to 700,000 distinct CDR3 sequences, with just over 45% observed a single time. The chain combines TRBV10-3 with TRBJ1-4; no clear D gene. The sequenced sample was peripheral blood or thyroid tissue (not recorded which). This clonotype originated in an adult woman with Graves' disease, either hyperthyroidism or ophthalmopathy (not recorded which). This CDR3 is CAISEKIGGNEKLFF. Written as DNA, the CDR3 is TGTGCCATCAGTGAGAAGATTGGTGGTAATGAAAAACTGTTTTTT.